This TCR beta chain derives from a study of blood T cell repertoires in COVID-19. Clones were sequenced by immunoSEQ multiplex PCR, and TCRdb holds only the in-frame ones, with some missing. Among about 140,000 clones listed, roughly 88% were seen once. The clonotype originates from a woman aged 55-75 years with acute or convalescent COVID-19. The sample taken for sequencing was peripheral blood.

CDR3 sequence (DNA): TGTGCCAGCAGACGACCCACGGGTGAGCAGTTCTTC. It specifies CASRRPTGEQFF. The chain employs TRBV6-5 and TRBJ2-1, with D unresolved. The CDR3 is 12 amino acids. V was clipped by 6 bases and J by 9 bases, with 12 bases between them. Germline V gene lookup returns CDR1 MNHEY and CDR2 SVGAGI.